These 3 T cell receptor beta chains came from one sample sequenced in a study of cytomegalovirus exposure and HLA in healthy donors. PCR involved 60 Vbeta and 13 Jbeta primers. Clones were read by immunoSEQ multiplex PCR, and TCRdb kept only the in-frame ones, dropping some. The repertoire has more than 85,000 clones, roughly 80% of them found once; the top ten carry 6.5% to 7%. Sequencing was done on a sample of PBMCs. These receptors were taken from a man aged 25 to 40 in good health and CMV-seropositive.

The V call is TRBV19, the J call TRBJ2-1; the match to TRBD2 covers 8 bases. Germline assignment: CDR1 LNHDA and CDR2 SQIVND (reference sequence). V was clipped by 5 bases and J by 0 bases; unmatched bases: 6. The CDR3 has 16 residues. The CDR3 spells CASSRSAGGSYNEQFF. The CDR3 DNA reads as TGTGCCAGTAGTCGTAGCGCGGGGGGCTCCTACAATGAGCAGTTCTTC.

The chain combines TRBV6-1 with TRBJ2-5; 9 nucleotides match TRBD1. The J call may be wrong; the DNA end is better matched by TRBJ2-7. Germline values: CDR1 MNHNS, CDR2 SASEGT. The CDR3 has 14 residues. CDR3 residues: CASSVDRGSYEQYF. CDR3 coding DNA: TGTGCCAGCAGTGTGGACAGGGGCTCCTACGAGCAGTACTTC.

This clone was counted a few times. This chain connects TRBV29-1 to TRBJ2-7; D perhaps matches TRBD1 (5 bases). Looked up from germline, CDR1 is SQVTM and CDR2 is ANQGSEA. The V and J ends lost 5 bases and 0 bases respectively, with 8 bases between them. The length of the CDR3 is 12 residues. The CDR3 protein is CSVSDSSYEQYF. CDR3 sequence (DNA): TGCAGCGTTAGCGACAGCTCCTACGAGCAGTACTTC.